The T cell receptor beta chain described here comes from a study of T cell changes during pregnancy in multiple sclerosis. The method was immunoSEQ multiplex PCR; TCRdb's version includes in-frame clones alone and lacks a portion of them. Seen here are around 72,000 clones, 75% to 95% observed once, and the top ten hold 0.43%. This clone has only one observation. The CDR3 has 18 amino acids. CDR1 is LGHNA and CDR2 is YNFKEQ in the germline V gene. With 1 base clipped from V and 3 bases from J, the junction kept 8 bases outside the gene matches. The genes are TRBV4-2 and TRBJ2-5; TRBD2 matches at 13 bases. The receptor comes from a female donor with multiple sclerosis, enrolled in a pregnancy study. Sequenced material: CD4+ T cells from peripheral blood mononuclear cells, taken before pregnancy. The CDR3 DNA sequence: TGTGCCAGCAGCCAAGTAACTAGCGGGGGGGAATTAGAAGAGACCCAGTACTTC. It is translated as CASSQVTSGGELEETQYF.